One T cell receptor beta chain is described in this entry. Its antigen is still unknown. This sample was included in a study of cytomegalovirus exposure and HLA in healthy donors. The study, taken as a whole, reports: It was reported that TCR beta sequences correctly inferred the HLA-A and HLA-B alleles for most subjects. For TCR beta chains, V- and J-gene trimming was later linked to a missense DCLRE1C variant. Across HLA loci, a later analysis found differing TCR association rates, with DRB1 most and HLA-C fewest.

This PCR relied on a set of 60 Vbeta primers and 13 Jbeta primers. Measured with immunoSEQ multiplex PCR; TCRdb has only the in-frame clones, and not every one. The profile shows some 120,000 clones, 60% to 85% of them singletons. CDR3 size: 16 residues. The trim removed 5 bases at V and 8 bases at J, leaving 13 bases unmatched. Germline lookup yields CDR1 SEHNR and CDR2 FQNEAQ (reference sequence). The sample consisted of PBMCs. The V call is TRBV7-9, the J call TRBJ1-4, with 8 bases identical to TRBD1. This clonotype originated in a man aged 30 to 39 in good health and CMV-seronegative. The CDR3 loop is CASSPSSDRGYEKLFF. The CDR3 coding sequence is TGTGCCAGCAGCCCATCAAGCGACAGGGGCTACGAAAAACTGTTTTTT.